Described below is a single TCR beta chain sequence and its context. Its target is not known. These data originate in a study of monozygotic twins with cystic fibrosis. General study points: Clonality was generally low (median roughly 0.01), higher in the most severe patients. Nucleotide-identical clonotype sharing was significantly higher within monozygotic CF twin pairs than between unrelated CF individuals. Co-twins had the most similar V usage for 13 of 16 pairs, J for 8.

Produced via immunoSEQ multiplex PCR; TCRdb's table is partial and in-frame only. This sample has around 33,000 clones, with approximately 80% found just once. J lost 6 bases, V lost 1 base, and 7 bases had no gene match. In germline, CDR1 is PRHDT, CDR2 FYEKMQ (reference sequence). This CDR3 is 15 amino acids long. The origin of this receptor is a girl aged 2-10 years with cystic fibrosis. The chain combines TRBV13 with TRBJ2-7, with TRBD2 matching over 9 bases. Source material: blood. CDR3 in amino acids: CASSLAGGGAREQYF. The CDR3 bases are TGTGCCAGCAGCTTAGCTGGCGGGGGGGCGCGCGAGCAGTACTTC.